This entry concerns a single TCR beta chain. Study processing details: Amplification of reference gene primers provided the estimated nucleated cell counts. Sequencing used immunoSEQ multiplex PCR; TCRdb keeps in-frame clones, though not all of them. V, J and clone size are those of that table, while D and trimming were read from the DNA. The profile covers approximately 450,000 clones, with roughly nine tenths appearing a single time and around 1.1% taken by the ten largest. These data belong to a study of blood T cell repertoires in COVID-19. On the study more broadly: Samples of COVID-19 (acute and convalescent) were obtained from the United States, Italy and Spain.

CDR1 is SGHNT, CDR2 YYREEE, per germline (reference sequence). Trimming shortened V by 0 bases and J by 7 bases, and 16 bases separated the two germline ends. This CDR3 is built from 15 residues. The J gene is TRBJ1-2, the V gene TRBV5-4; D might be TRBD1 (5 bases). The receptor's source is a man younger than 40 who had recovered from COVID-19. Source material: PBMCs or T cells enriched from blood (not recorded which). Written as DNA, the CDR3 is TGTGCCAGCAGCTTGGGGGGCAGGCTCCAGGGTGGCTACACCTTC. Residues: CASSLGGRLQGGYTF.